A selection of T cell receptor beta chains follows, all from one sample in a study of T cell responses to AZD1222 COVID-19 vaccine. TCRdb keeps only in-frame clones here, not all; method: immunoSEQ multiplex PCR. The sample yields about 100,000 clones, 88% seen once. Here the sequenced sample was peripheral blood, taken on day 0 of AZD1222 vaccination. These receptors were obtained from an adult in good health. Each CDR3 is given with its conserved first and last residue. Fields, in order: D gene, clone size, CDR3 length, J gene, V gene, CDR3 protein, CDR3 DNA. The D gene is left open where the match is weak. A clone size is listed for some rows: how often the clone was seen (once, few, many), or a class if it is expanded.

>-|-|10|TRBJ2-7|TRBV7-9
CASSPHEQYF
TGTGCCAGCAGCCCTCACGAGCAGTACTTC
>TRBD1|-|15|TRBJ1-4|TRBV3-1/TRBV3-2
CASSQLTGVQEKLFF
TGTGCCAGCAGCCAACTGACAGGGGTTCAGGAAAAACTGTTTTTT
>-|-|11|TRBJ2-7|TRBV28
CASQGSYEQYF
TGTGCCAGCCAGGGTTCCTACGAGCAGTACTTC
>TRBD2|-|18|TRBJ2-2|TRBV7-2
CASSLALFGTTNTGELFF
TGTGCCAGCAGCTTAGCGCTCTTCGGGACTACAAACACCGGGGAGCTGTTTTTT
>TRBD2|-|16|TRBJ2-3|TRBV4-3
CASSQGLRTSSDTQYF
TGCGCCAGCAGCCAAGGGTTAAGGACTAGCAGCGATACGCAGTATTTT
>-|-|15|TRBJ1-3|TRBV28
CASRDGRASGNTIYF
TGTGCCAGCAGAGATGGACGGGCCTCTGGAAACACCATATATTTT
>-|-|14|TRBJ2-7|TRBV13
CASSLGGENYEQYF
TGTGCCAGCAGCTTAGGAGGGGAAAACTACGAGCAGTACTTC
>TRBD2|-|16|TRBJ2-1|TRBV15
CATSPRLAGLYNEQFF
TGTGCCACCAGCCCCCGTTTAGCGGGACTCTACAATGAGCAGTTCTTC
>-|-|12|TRBJ2-7|TRBV6-5
CASSRRGGEQYF
TGTGCCAGCAGTAGGAGGGGCGGCGAGCAGTACTTC
>-|-|13|TRBJ2-1|TRBV28
CASSLDLYNEQFF
TGTGCCAGCAGCCTCGACCTATACAATGAGCAGTTCTTC
>-|-|21|TRBJ1-3|TRBV14
CASSQAVRGSRVYLQGNTIYF
TGTGCCAGCAGCCAAGCGGTAAGGGGATCGCGGGTTTACTTACAGGGAAACACCATATATTTT
>TRBD1|once|14|TRBJ2-7|TRBV5-4
CASSLAGQGSEQYF
TGTGCCAGCAGCTTGGCGGGACAGGGTTCCGAGCAGTACTTC
>-|once|17|TRBJ2-6|TRBV7-8
CASSLLQGYTGANVLTF
TGTGCCAGCAGCTTACTACAGGGCTACACTGGGGCCAACGTCCTGACTTTC
>-|-|15|TRBJ2-7|TRBV6-2/TRBV6-3
CASSYYLAGAYEQYF
TGTGCCAGCAGTTACTATCTTGCCGGAGCCTACGAGCAGTACTTC
>-|-|13|TRBJ2-7|TRBV11-3
CASSLAGGTKQYF
TGTGCCAGCAGCCTAGCTGGGGGAACAAAGCAGTACTTC
>-|-|18|TRBJ2-5|TRBV18
CASSTNVILGRSQETQYF
TGTGCCAGCTCAACAAACGTCATCTTAGGACGTTCCCAAGAGACCCAGTACTTC
>-|-|15|TRBJ1-1|TRBV4-3
CASSQDYNRNTEAFF
TGCGCCAGCAGCCAAGATTATAACCGGAACACTGAAGCTTTCTTT
>-|-|11|TRBJ2-7|TRBV6-6
CASSSGLGQYF
TGTGCCAGCAGTTCCGGCCTGGGGCAGTACTTC
>TRBD1|-|14|TRBJ2-5|TRBV5-5
CASSSRDSRETQYF
TGTGCCAGCAGCTCCCGGGACAGTCGAGAGACCCAGTACTTC
>TRBD1|-|16|TRBJ1-6|TRBV7-2
CASSSDRGSKNSPLHF
TGTGCCAGCAGCTCCGACAGGGGATCCAAGAATTCACCCCTCCACTTT
>-|-|16|TRBJ2-1|TRBV14
CASSQSGSGSYNEQFF
TGTGCCAGCAGCCAAAGTGGGAGTGGCTCCTACAATGAGCAGTTCTTC
>TRBD1|-|13|TRBJ2-7|TRBV7-2
CASSSQGAYEQYF
TGTGCCAGCAGCTCCCAGGGGGCCTACGAGCAGTACTTC
>TRBD1|-|19|TRBJ1-5|TRBV10-2
CASSEIGGTGKFPNQPQHF
TGCGCCAGCAGTGAGATCGGTGGGACAGGGAAATTTCCTAATCAGCCCCAGCATTTT
>-|-|16|TRBJ2-1|TRBV7-6
CASSPTGGSSYNEQFF
TGTGCCAGCAGCCCAACGGGGGGCTCTTCCTACAATGAGCAGTTCTTC
>-|-|15|TRBJ1-1|TRBV4-2
CASSQEFLLNTEAFF
TGTGCCAGCAGCCAAGAGTTTTTGTTGAACACTGAAGCTTTCTTT
>TRBD1|-|16|TRBJ2-6|TRBV28
CASSLFDRAGANVLTF
TGTGCCAGCAGTTTATTTGACAGGGCTGGGGCCAACGTCCTGACTTTC